The 30 T cell receptor beta chains below were found in one sample sequenced in a study of T-cell reconstitution after alpha-beta-depleted transplantation in children. As it was prepared, the TCRbeta library received unique molecular identifiers. In TCRdb, the PCR reads were re-called with MiXCR into one record per CDR3 protein. The table shows more than 85,000 distinct CDR3 sequences, with 4.5% to 7.5% occurring only once. Sequences were derived from PBMCs, mostly from graft donor cells, sampled 60 days after TCRalphabeta/CD19-depleted stem cell transplant. All receptors derive from a female patient aged 2-15 years who had a stem cell transplant for Fanconi anemia, so the T cells may come from the graft donor.

As regards this clonotype: This sequence may be a read error, since a much larger clone differs from it by one base. The chain couples TRBV5-6 to TRBJ2-2, with D possibly being TRBD1 (6 bases). This CDR3 is built from 13 residues. Per germline, CDR1 SGHDT and CDR2 YYEEEE. The V and J ends lost 3 bases and 7 bases respectively, with 10 bases between them. In DNA, the CDR3 is TGTGCCAGCAGCTCCGGACAGAACGGGGAGCTGTTTTTT. Its translation: CASSSGQNGELFF.

This clonotype was detected only a few times. J is TRBJ2-1 and V is TRBV19; TRBD2 matches at 13 bases. The CDR3 consists of 14 residues. After removal of 9 bases from V and 7 bases from J, the junction contained 6 bases not matched to a gene. Germline V lookup: CDR1 LNHDA, CDR2 SQIVND (reference sequence). CDR3 sequence reads: CASRTSGSINEQFF. CDR3 nucleotide sequence: TGTGCCAGCCGGACTAGCGGGAGTATTAATGAGCAGTTCTTC.

The V and J genes are TRBV28 and TRBJ1-5; D call uncertain. Germline assignment: CDR1 MDHEN and CDR2 SYDVKM. Trimming shortened V by 4 bases and J by 0 bases, and 7 bases separated the two germline ends. This CDR3 comprises 14 residues. The chain's CDR3 is CASSWMDSNQPQHF. In nucleotides, the CDR3 is TGTGCCAGCAGTTGGATGGATAGCAATCAGCCCCAGCATTTT.

This clonotype was found many times. This chain uses TRBV20-1 with TRBJ2-7; no definite D call. This CDR3 spans 12 amino acids. Germline V CDR1 and CDR2: DFQATT, SNEGSKA (reference sequence). Trimming stripped 6 bases from V and 0 bases from J, with 9 bases between. CDR3 sequence (DNA): TGCAGTGCATACAAGCACTCCTACGAGCAGTACTTC. Translation: CSAYKHSYEQYF.

The CDR3 sequence is CASSPVPDYGYTF. CDR3 nucleotides: TGCGCCAGCAGCCCGGTCCCTGACTATGGCTACACCTTC. The chain joins TRBV5-1 to TRBJ1-2; D unclear. Between the trimmed V and J ends, which lost 4 bases and 3 bases, there was a span of 10 bases. Germline loops: CDR1 SGHRS, CDR2 YFSETQ. The CDR3 covers 13 residues.

The chain is built from TRBV7-3 and TRBJ2-3; maybe TRBD1 (6 bases). Germline CDR1 is SGHTA and CDR2 is FQGTGA. Trimming removed 3 bases at V and 4 bases at J, with 8 bases between. The CDR3 spans 13 residues. The CDR3: CASSFRGADTQYF. For the CDR3, the DNA is TGTGCCAGCAGCTTCAGGGGTGCAGATACGCAGTATTTT.

The rearrangement joins TRBV20-1 to TRBJ2-1; D gene uncertain. In germline, CDR1 is DFQATT, CDR2 SNEGSKA (reference sequence). Deletions cut 7 bases from V and 10 bases from J, with 14 bases between. The length of the CDR3 is 11 residues. CDR3 region: CSVFLLREQFF. For the CDR3, the DNA is TGCAGTGTATTCCTCCTAAGGGAGCAGTTCTTC.

This clonotype was seen only a few times. The chain joins TRBV6-2 or TRBV6-3 to TRBJ2-2; D assignment may be TRBD1 or TRBD2 (6 bases each). Germline loops: CDR1 MNHEY, CDR2 SVGEGT. This CDR3 is built from 15 residues. Trimming left V 6 bases short and J 1 base short, with 12 bases between. The CDR3 sequence: CASRRDNMNTGELFF. The CDR3 DNA reads as TGTGCCAGCAGGCGGGACAACATGAACACCGGGGAGCTGTTTTTT.

This clonotype was picked up many times. The chain recombines TRBV11-1 with TRBJ2-3; TRBD2 agrees at 8 bases. CDR3 length equals 18 residues. After removal of 4 bases from V and 2 bases from J, the junction contained 14 bases not matched to a gene. The V gene's germline CDR1 is SGHAT and CDR2 FQDESV (reference sequence). Here the CDR3 DNA reads TGTGCCAGCAGCTCAGGGGTCCGAGCGGGGGTGTCCACAGATACGCAGTATTTT. Translation gives CASSSGVRAGVSTDTQYF.

This clonotype was picked up a small number of times. J is TRBJ1-2 and V is TRBV20-1, with 7 nucleotides matching TRBD1. Germline V gene lookup returns CDR1 DFQATT and CDR2 SNEGSKA (reference sequence). This CDR3 comprises 13 residues. Losses at the gene ends were 5 bases for V and 3 bases for J; bases not matched to a gene: 6. CDR3 sequence: CSARDSSYYGYTF. CDR3 nucleotide sequence: TGCAGTGCTCGGGACAGTTCCTACTATGGCTACACCTTC.

Note on this clonotype: This may stem from a read error, because a much larger clone lies one nucleotide away. This chain links TRBV19 with TRBJ2-7, with TRBD2 as a possible D gene (5 bases). Trimming removed 6 bases at V and 2 bases at J, with 14 bases between. The CDR3 runs to 14 residues. Germline loops: CDR1 LNHDA, CDR2 SQIVND (reference sequence). The CDR3 spells CASSTPGRAYEQYF. The CDR3 nucleotides are TGTGCCAGTAGCACTCCTGGGCGGGCCTACGAGCAGTACTTC.

CDR3 in amino acids: CASSITLYGYTF. The CDR3 DNA reads as TGTGCCAGCAGTATTACCCTCTATGGCTACACCTTC. This sequence joins TRBV12-3 or TRBV12-4 and TRBJ1-2; D is unclear. V was shortened by 5 bases and J by 4 bases, with 8 bases between the two germline ends. This CDR3 is built from 12 residues.

This clonotype has at least ten counts. J is TRBJ1-1 and V is TRBV6-6; D is perhaps TRBD1 (6 bases). Deletions cut 6 bases from V and 5 bases from J, with 13 bases between. Germline V gene data show CDR1 as MNHNY and CDR2 as SVGAGI (reference sequence). This CDR3 contains 13 residues. The CDR3 bases are TGTGCCAGCAGACAGGGTCCGGGAACTGAAGCTTTCTTT. Translation gives CASRQGPGTEAFF.

This clonotype was seen ten or more times. The chain links TRBV9 to TRBJ2-3; D might be TRBD2 (5 bases). CDR1 is SGDLS and CDR2 is YYNGEE in the germline V gene. With 7 bases removed from V and 4 bases from J, the gap between germline ends came to 16 bases. This CDR3 comprises 14 residues. CDR3 sequence (DNA): TGTGCCAGCTCCGCAACTAGAGAGGCAGATACGCAGTATTTT. It is translated as CASSATREADTQYF.

The chain recombines TRBV2 with TRBJ1-4, with D possibly being TRBD1 (5 bases). The germline CDR1 and CDR2 sequences are SNHLY and FYNNEI. With 8 bases removed from V and 4 bases from J, the gap between germline ends came to 29 bases. CDR3 length: 19 residues. The CDR3 bases are TGTGCCAGCTGTCCCCAAATGCAGGGTAGATCCCGATATAATGAAAAACTGTTTTTT. Translating it yields CASCPQMQGRSRYNEKLFF. Together with reference TRBV2 and TRBJ1-4, the CDR3 gives the full variable domain: EPEVTQTPSHQVTQMGQEVILRCVPISNHLYFYWYRQILGQKVEFLVSFYNNEISEKSEIFDDQFSVERPDGSNFTLKIRSTKLEDSAMYFCASCPQMQGRSRYNEKLFFGSGTQLSVL.

This clonotype turned up a few times. The rearrangement joins TRBV2 to TRBJ1-5, with 9 bases identical to TRBD1. This CDR3 spans 14 amino acids. Germline lookup yields CDR1 SNHLY and CDR2 FYNNEI. Losses at the gene ends were 6 bases for V and 7 bases for J; bases not matched to a gene: 7. For the CDR3, the DNA is TGTGCCAGCAGCCGGGACAGGGCTAGCCAGCCCCAGCATTTT. Protein product: CASSRDRASQPQHF.

This clonotype was counted many times. V and J are TRBV29-1 and TRBJ1-2; D ambiguous. With 4 bases removed from V and 8 bases from J, the gap between germline ends came to 14 bases. This CDR3 has 12 residues. Germline lookup yields CDR1 SQVTM and CDR2 ANQGSEA. In DNA, the CDR3 is TGCAGCGTTGGGTGGTACTCAGCAGGCTACACCTTC. It encodes CSVGWYSAGYTF.

This clonotype has a count of ten or more. V and J are TRBV4-2 and TRBJ2-3, with 15 bases lining up with TRBD2. In germline, CDR1 is LGHNA, CDR2 YNFKEQ. V lost 0 bases and J lost 6; bases outside the gene matches: 4. This CDR3 is 17 amino acids long. CDR3 nucleotide sequence: TGTGCCAGCAGCCAAGACGGACTAGCGGGGGGGCCGGATACGCAGTATTTT. Translating gives CASSQDGLAGGPDTQYF.

This clonotype was detected ten times or more. This sequence joins TRBV7-9 and TRBJ2-2; 11 nucleotides align to TRBD2. The V segment lost 5 bases and the J segment 5 bases; nucleotides outside the gene matches: 4. Germline lookup yields CDR1 SEHNR and CDR2 FQNEAQ (reference sequence). CDR3 size: 15 residues. CDR3 protein: CASSLGLAETGELFF. The CDR3 DNA reads TGTGCCAGCAGCCTGGGACTAGCGGAGACCGGGGAGCTGTTTTTT.

This clonotype was seen a handful of times. The chain has TRBV5-5 and TRBJ2-5; no definite D call. Germline CDR1 and CDR2: SGHKS and YYEKEE (reference sequence). The V end lost 0 bases, the J end lost 5 bases, and 11 bases lay between the germline ends. The CDR3 is 14 amino acids. The CDR3 nucleotides read TGTGCCAGCAGCTTGGCCGGGTCCTTGGAGACCCAGTACTTC. Encoded protein: CASSLAGSLETQYF.

The genes are TRBV12-3 or TRBV12-4 and TRBJ1-4; D is possibly TRBD1 (6 bases). The CDR3 has 14 amino acids. The ends were cut back, 5 bases at V and 4 bases at J, with 11 bases in the middle. In nucleotides, the CDR3 is TGTGCCAGCAGTCCACAGGGAGGTAATGAAAAACTGTTTTTT. Translated: CASSPQGGNEKLFF.

This clonotype was detected many times. This chain joins TRBV27 and TRBJ2-3; TRBD1 aligns across 12 bases. The CDR3 totals 16 residues. V trimming: 4 bases; J trimming: 4 bases; junction bases outside the gene matches: 6. Germline loops: CDR1 MNHEY, CDR2 SMNVEV (reference sequence). The CDR3 reads CASSSRDRGRADTQYF. CDR3 coding DNA: TGTGCCAGCAGTTCCCGGGACAGGGGGCGCGCAGATACGCAGTATTTT.

This clonotype was counted many times. The genes are TRBV11-1 and TRBJ2-5; 8 nucleotides align to TRBD2. Germline V CDR1 and CDR2: SGHAT, FQDESV (reference sequence). CDR3 length equals 18 residues. Unmatched junction bases numbered 10, after V lost 0 bases and J lost 1 base. CDR3 nucleotides: TGTGCCAGCAGCTTAGCTTATGGATCCAGCGGGGGCCAAGAGACCCAGTACTTC. Its translation is CASSLAYGSSGGQETQYF.

At least ten counts were recorded for this clonotype. This chain uses TRBV25-1 with TRBJ2-7; D could derive from TRBD1 or TRBD2 (5 bases each). Trimming shortened V by 3 bases and J by 0 bases, and 12 bases separated the two germline ends. The CDR3 sequence is 15 residues long. From germline, CDR1 is MGHDK and CDR2 SYGVNS. The CDR3 bases are TGTGCCAGCAGTGATCGGGGCAGAATCTCCTACGAGCAGTACTTC. Translated: CASSDRGRISYEQYF.

This clonotype occurred many times. The V gene is TRBV20-1, the J gene TRBJ2-1; TRBD2 matches at 11 bases. Looked up from germline, CDR1 is DFQATT and CDR2 is SNEGSKA (reference sequence). V dropped 2 bases and J dropped 7; count of bases not matched to a gene: 4. This CDR3 contains 14 residues. CDR3 in amino acids: CSARLAGGLNEQFF. Here the CDR3 DNA reads TGCAGTGCTAGACTAGCGGGGGGACTTAATGAGCAGTTCTTC.

This clonotype was observed at least ten times. V gene TRBV7-9 combines with J gene TRBJ2-5, with 7 bases lining up with TRBD1. CDR1 is SEHNR, CDR2 FQNEAQ, per germline (reference sequence). The trim removed 5 bases at V and 4 bases at J, leaving 7 bases unmatched. The CDR3 is made up of 14 amino acids. This CDR3 is CASSRLTGRETQYF. The DNA for the CDR3 is TGTGCCAGCAGCCGCCTGACAGGGAGAGAGACCCAGTACTTC.

This clonotype was detected ten times or more. The chain combines TRBV5-1 with TRBJ1-6; D is perhaps TRBD1 (5 bases). Deletions cut 5 bases from V and 10 bases from J, with 10 bases between. Germline V CDR1 and CDR2: SGHRS, YFSETQ. CDR3 length equals 12 residues. The CDR3 sequence: CASRQGESPLHF. The DNA for the CDR3 is TGCGCCAGCAGGCAAGGGGAATCACCCCTCCACTTT.

This chain links TRBV11-2 with TRBJ2-7; D remains ambiguous. The CDR3 is made up of 12 amino acids. Trimming cost V 2 bases and J 5 bases, with 7 bases left between them. Germline-derived CDR1 and CDR2 are SGHAT and FQNNGV. CDR3 coding DNA: TGTGCCAGCAGCTTACTCTTAGACGAGCAGTACTTC. Translated: CASSLLLDEQYF.

This clonotype was picked up many times. The CDR3 bases are TGCAGCTCCTATACAGGGGGCCCGCAGATCACTGAAGCTTTCTTT. Its protein product is CSSYTGGPQITEAFF. V usage is TRBV20-1 and J usage is TRBJ1-1, with 9 bases identical to TRBD1. Germline CDR1 DFQATT, CDR2 SNEGSKA (reference sequence). The CDR3 contains 15 residues.

This clonotype was counted ten times or more. CDR3: CASSLVAYEQYF. In nucleotides, the CDR3 is TGTGCCAGCAGTTTAGTCGCCTACGAGCAGTACTTC. The genes are TRBV12-3 or TRBV12-4 and TRBJ2-7; D remains ambiguous. This CDR3 has 12 amino acids. Trimming cost V 1 base and J 2 bases, with 3 bases left between them.